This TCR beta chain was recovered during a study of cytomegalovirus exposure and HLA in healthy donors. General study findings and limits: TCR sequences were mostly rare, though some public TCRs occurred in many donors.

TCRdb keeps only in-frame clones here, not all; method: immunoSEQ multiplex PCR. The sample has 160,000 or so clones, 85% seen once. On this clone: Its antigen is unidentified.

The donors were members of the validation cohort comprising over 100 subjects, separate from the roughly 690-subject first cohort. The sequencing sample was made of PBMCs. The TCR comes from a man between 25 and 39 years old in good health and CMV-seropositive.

This CDR3 reads CASSGGSNPYEQYF. In nucleotides, the CDR3 is TGTGCCAGCAGCGGCGGCAGCAATCCCTACGAGCAGTACTTC. The rearrangement joins TRBV5-6 to TRBJ2-7; D uncertain. The CDR3 sequence is 14 residues long. Germline V gives CDR1 SGHDT, CDR2 YYEEEE. Trimming removed 4 bases from V and 2 bases from J, with 13 bases in between.